Sequencing of this T cell receptor beta chain was carried out in a study of Ad26.COV2.S vaccination and SARS-CoV-2 variants (dated by TCRdb to about 2021). As for the study more broadly: Vaccine-arm donors were drawn from COV1001, a multicentre, randomized, double-blind, placebo-controlled phase I-IIa trial of Ad26.COV2.S in healthy adults. Ad26.COV2.S was administered intramuscularly at a dose of 5x10^10 or 1x10^11 viral particles, either as one shot or as two shots given 56 days apart. Sequencing of the TCRbeta repertoire served to evaluate the specificity and breadth of SARS-CoV-2-reactive T cell receptors following Ad26.COV2.S vaccination. The TCR-sequenced set comprised approximately 32 samples: around 20 Ad26.COV2.S vaccine recipients, 5 placebo recipients and 8 SARS-CoV-2 convalescent individuals. Trial participants were randomized into five groups of five, in which low-dose or high-dose Ad26.COV2.S was given once or twice, or placebo was given on both occasions. Investigators did not know the trial group allocation while performing experiments and assessing outcomes.

As to this clone: This clone's antigen is unknown. Base qualities are not provided; no much larger clone lies one nucleotide away.

CDR3 length: 12 amino acids, cysteine to phenylalanine. Only the CDR3 part of the read is kept: 36 bases, read in frame from the first base. The germline V gene (reference sequence) provides CDR1 LNHDA and CDR2 SQIVND. V is pared back by 6 bases and J by 9 bases, with 9 bases lying between the germline termini. The immunoSEQ Assay was the method used to sequence TCRbeta CDR3 regions. After extraction, genomic DNA underwent amplification by bias-controlled multiplex PCR, followed by high-throughput sequencing. Per the original workflow: To quantify the absolute abundance of every unique TCRbeta CDR3 region, sequences were collapsed and filtered. T cell fraction was estimated by normalization of TCRbeta template counts to usable DNA, with usable DNA being measured through amplification of reference genes present in all nucleated cells. Repertoire TCRs were annotated as SARS-CoV-2-specific when V gene, CDR3 amino acid sequence and J gene were exactly matched to a known reactive TCR set. MIRA supplied the reference SARS-CoV-2 TCR set, which was filtered for enrichment in COVID-19-positive ImmuneCODE repertoires so that public or cross-reactive TCRs were removed. Using the MIRA antigens, annotated TCRs were further analysed by specific ORF or by position within an ORF. Breadth was defined as the number of annotated unique rearrangements divided by the total number of unique productive rearrangements, and depth was defined as the summed frequency of the annotated unique rearrangements. Two-sided Wilcoxon rank-sum tests were applied when comparing TCR breadth between groups. This immuneACCESS table, as held by TCRdb, lists in-frame sequences with V and J called but not all clones. Of the missing ones, under half trace to an unresolved V gene in checked studies; the others have no known cause. For V, J and clone size, that table is used; D and trimming come from the DNA. Present in this sample are roughly 330,000 clones, roughly 88% of which were seen just once. Of the sample, about 5.4% falls within the top ten clones.

Taken with the paper, the label for treatment or condition translates to: roughly 20 received Ad26.COV2.S at low or high dose, single or two shots; roughly five received placebo; per-sample allocation not given. For vaccine and placebo recipients, the sequenced repertoires came from samples collected on day 63 after the first injection. Between 29 July and 7 August 2020, Cohort 1b enrolled about two dozen adults aged 18-55 years at one site in Boston, USA. Ad26.COV2.S was a replication-incompetent adenovirus type 26 vector expressing a prefusion-stabilized SARS-CoV-2 spike protein from the original Wuhan strain. Overall study results and their limits: Vaccine and placebo recipients had similar non-spike TCR breadth, a finding consistent with the vaccine containing only spike. Comparing responses between vaccine doses or regimens was not something the study was powered to do. It was noted by the authors that total T cell responses may have been underestimated by the TCR breadth and depth analyses. After vaccination, substantial breadth of spike-specific CD8+ and CD4+ T cell responses was reported. Higher spike-specific TCR breadth was observed in Ad26.COV2.S recipients than in placebo recipients (P = 0.0014).

The sequence is built from TRBV19 and TRBJ1-6; the D gene remains uncertain. The source of this sequence is a person between 18 and 65 years old who received the Ad26.COV2.S COVID-19 vaccine or a placebo. The sample consisted of peripheral blood, taken in a trial of Ad26.COV2.S vaccine versus placebo. The CDR3 region has the sequence CASSLPPSPLHF. The nucleotide sequence is given as TGTGCCAGTAGCCTGCCACCTTCACCCCTCCACTTT.